The 6 T cell receptor beta chains presented below share a single source sample, sequenced in a study of blood T cell repertoires in COVID-19. Only in-frame clones appear in the TCRdb table, and some are missing; sequencing was by immunoSEQ multiplex PCR. Among some 99,000 clones, about 81% were seen once, and the ten largest hold approximately 25%. Sequenced input: peripheral blood. The receptor source for this set is a man aged 70 or older with acute or convalescent COVID-19.

The V and J genes are TRBV19 and TRBJ2-5, with D maybe TRBD2 (5 bases). The CDR3 runs 17 residues. Germline V gives CDR1 LNHDA, CDR2 SQIVND (reference sequence). Trimming left V 3 bases short and J 5 bases short, with 22 bases between. In nucleotides, the CDR3 is TGTGCCAGTAGTATCCCCCGGGAACCGACTTTCAGGGAGACCCAGTACTTC. It is translated as CASSIPREPTFRETQYF. Looking up the rest from reference TRBV19 and TRBJ2-5 gives the full variable domain: DGGITQSPKYLFRKEGQNVTLSCEQNLNHDAMYWYRQDPGQGLRLIYYSQIVNDFQKGDIAEGYSVSREKKESFPLTVTSAQKNPTAFYLCASSIPREPTFRETQYFGPGTRLLVL.

The chain is built from TRBV29-1 and TRBJ1-1; 12 nucleotides match TRBD1. The germline gives CDR1 SQVTM, CDR2 ANQGSEA. This CDR3 has 13 residues. Unmatched junction bases numbered 7, after V lost 7 bases and J lost 7 bases. This CDR3 is CSAGTGGSNEAFF. CDR3 bases: TGCAGCGCCGGGACAGGGGGCTCTAATGAAGCTTTCTTT.

V gene TRBV3-1 (or the pseudogene TRBV3-2) combines with J gene TRBJ2-5, with a possible D match to TRBD2 (5 bases). Per the germline V gene, CDR1 is LGHDT and CDR2 is YNNKEL (reference sequence). This CDR3 comprises 14 residues. The germline V and J ends were trimmed by 2 bases and 4 bases, with 11 bases remaining between them. For the CDR3, the DNA is TGTGCCAGCAGCCAATTAGGACTGGGAGAGACCCAGTACTTC. Translating it yields CASSQLGLGETQYF.

V and J are TRBV9 and TRBJ2-7; D is uncertain. The V and J ends lost 0 bases and 5 bases respectively, with 15 bases between them. Looked up from germline, CDR1 is SGDLS and CDR2 is YYNGEE. The CDR3 is made up of 15 amino acids. The CDR3: CASSVDQDQTNEQYF. CDR3 coding DNA: TGTGCCAGCAGCGTAGATCAGGATCAGACGAACGAGCAGTACTTC.

Here the CDR3 DNA reads TGTGCCAGCAGCTCGACAGGGGGCTCCTACAATGAGCAGTTCTTC. Amino acid sequence: CASSSTGGSYNEQFF. This sequence joins TRBV11-3 and TRBJ2-1, with 9 bases aligning to TRBD1. The CDR3 is made up of 15 amino acids. The trim removed 4 bases at V and 0 bases at J, leaving 1 base unmatched. Per germline, CDR1 SGHNT and CDR2 YENEEA. The full variable domain, completed using reference TRBV11-3 and TRBJ2-1, is EAGVVQSPRYKIIEKKQPVAFWCNPISGHNTLYWYLQNLGQGPELLIRYENEEAVDDSQLPKDRFSAERLKGVDSTLKIQPAELGDSAVYLCASSSTGGSYNEQFFGPGTRLTVL.

The chain links TRBV4-1 to TRBJ2-5; the match to TRBD2 covers 10 bases. Trimming at V came to 1 base and at J to 2 bases, leaving 4 bases not matched to a gene. The germline V gene encodes CDR1 MGHRA and CDR2 YSYEKL. CDR3 length equals 16 residues. The CDR3: CASSQGAGGRQETQYF. The CDR3 DNA is TGCGCCAGCAGCCAAGGAGCGGGAGGGCGGCAAGAGACCCAGTACTTC.